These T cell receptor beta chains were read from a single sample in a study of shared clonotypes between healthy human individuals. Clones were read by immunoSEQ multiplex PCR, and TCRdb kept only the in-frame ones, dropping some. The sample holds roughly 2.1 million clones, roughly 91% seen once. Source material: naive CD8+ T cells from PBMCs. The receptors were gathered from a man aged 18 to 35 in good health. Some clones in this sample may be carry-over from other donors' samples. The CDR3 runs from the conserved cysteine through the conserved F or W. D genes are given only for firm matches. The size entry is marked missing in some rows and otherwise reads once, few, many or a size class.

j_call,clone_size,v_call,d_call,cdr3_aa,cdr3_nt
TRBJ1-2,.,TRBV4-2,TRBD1,CASSQNLWPPPGGNGYTF,TGTGCCAGCAGCCAGAATCTCTGGCCCCCACCAGGGGGAAATGGCTACACCTTC
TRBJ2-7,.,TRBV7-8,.,CASSRYEQYF,TGTGCCAGCAGCCGTTACGAGCAGTACTTC
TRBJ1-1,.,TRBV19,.,CASSIARQGNTEAFF,TGTGCCAGTAGTATAGCTCGGCAGGGGAACACTGAAGCTTTCTTT
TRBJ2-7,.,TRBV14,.,CASNSPGPYYEQYF,TGTGCCAGCAACTCGCCCGGTCCATACTACGAGCAGTACTTC
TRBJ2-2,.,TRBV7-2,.,CASRVWTGELFF,TGTGCCAGCAGGGTGTGGACCGGGGAGCTGTTTTTT
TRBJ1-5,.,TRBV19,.,CASSIPRGGMDQPQHF,TGTGCCAGTAGTATCCCCCGGGGGGGGATGGATCAGCCCCAGCATTTT
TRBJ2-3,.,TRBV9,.,CASSVGVDTDTQYF,TGTGCCAGCAGCGTAGGAGTAGACACAGATACGCAGTATTTT
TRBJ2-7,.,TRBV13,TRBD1,CASSLGPGGLFHEQYF,TGTGCCAGCAGCTTAGGTCCAGGGGGCCTCTTCCACGAGCAGTACTTC
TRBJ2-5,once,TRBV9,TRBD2,CASSRLLAGGETQYF,TGTGCCAGCAGTCGTCTCTTAGCGGGAGGGGAGACCCAGTACTTC
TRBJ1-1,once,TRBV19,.,CASSIRWGLEAFF,TGTGCCAGTAGTATTCGGTGGGGCCTTGAAGCTTTCTTT
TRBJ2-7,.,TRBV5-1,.,CASSLAGQSFYEQYF,TGCGCCAGCAGCTTGGCAGGACAGTCCTTCTACGAGCAGTACTTC
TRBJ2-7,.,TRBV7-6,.,CASSLVTTGREQYF,TGTGCCAGCAGCTTAGTCACTACAGGGCGCGAGCAGTACTTC
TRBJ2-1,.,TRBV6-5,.,CASSPNRVPYNEQFF,TGTGCCAGCAGTCCCAACAGGGTACCCTACAATGAGCAGTTCTTC
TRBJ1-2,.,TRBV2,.,CASLAGLLSGYTF,TGTGCCAGCCTAGCAGGTCTATTAAGTGGCTACACCTTC
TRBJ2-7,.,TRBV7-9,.,CASSFGGLSYEQYF,TGTGCCAGCAGCTTCGGGGGCCTCTCCTACGAGCAGTACTTC
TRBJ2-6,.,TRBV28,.,CASLRANVLTF,TGTGCCAGCCTAAGGGCCAACGTCCTGACTTTC
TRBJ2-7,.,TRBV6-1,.,CASSEGAARDEQYF,TGTGCCAGCAGTGAAGGTGCTGCGAGGGACGAGCAGTACTTC
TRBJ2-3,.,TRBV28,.,CASRLRRDPTDTQYF,TGTGCCAGCAGATTACGCCGGGACCCCACAGATACGCAGTATTTT
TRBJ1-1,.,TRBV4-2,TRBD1,CASSQGVLGQGAEAFF,TGTGCCAGCAGCCAAGGAGTCTTGGGACAGGGCGCTGAAGCTTTCTTT
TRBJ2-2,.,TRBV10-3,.,CAISERGGELFF,TGTGCCATCAGTGAAAGGGGCGGGGAGCTGTTTTTT
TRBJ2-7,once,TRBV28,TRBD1,CASSLSRTGGYEQYF,TGTGCCAGCAGCCTATCTCGGACAGGGGGATACGAGCAGTACTTC
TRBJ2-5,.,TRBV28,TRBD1,CASGNGQGLRETQYF,TGTGCCAGCGGCAACGGACAGGGTTTGAGGGAGACCCAGTACTTC
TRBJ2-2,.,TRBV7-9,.,CASSHYTGELFF,TGTGCCAGCAGCCACTACACCGGGGAGCTGTTTTTT
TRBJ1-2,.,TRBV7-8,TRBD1,CASSLSRGHGYTF,TGTGCCAGCAGCTTAAGCAGGGGGCACGGCTACACCTTC
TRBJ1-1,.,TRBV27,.,CASSPTADPGGGTEAFF,TGTGCCAGCAGTCCGACCGCTGATCCAGGTGGTGGAACTGAAGCTTTCTTT